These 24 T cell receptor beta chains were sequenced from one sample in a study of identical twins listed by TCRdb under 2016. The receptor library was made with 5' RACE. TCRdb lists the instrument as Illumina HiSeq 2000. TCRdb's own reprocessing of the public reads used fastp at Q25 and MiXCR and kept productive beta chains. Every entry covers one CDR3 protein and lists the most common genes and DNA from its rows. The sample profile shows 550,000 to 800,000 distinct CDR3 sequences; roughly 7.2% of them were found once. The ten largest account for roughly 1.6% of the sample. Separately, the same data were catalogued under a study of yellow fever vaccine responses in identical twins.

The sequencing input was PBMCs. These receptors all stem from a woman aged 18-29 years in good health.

The CDR3 protein is CASKSRPSTDTQYF. For the CDR3, the DNA is TGTGCCAGTAAGAGTAGACCTAGCACAGATACGCAGTATTTT. V gene TRBV2 combines with J gene TRBJ2-3; D ambiguous. The CDR3 has 14 amino acids. Per the germline V gene, CDR1 is SNHLY and CDR2 is FYNNEI. The V gene lost 9 bases and the J gene lost 0 bases, with 13 bases spanning the gap.

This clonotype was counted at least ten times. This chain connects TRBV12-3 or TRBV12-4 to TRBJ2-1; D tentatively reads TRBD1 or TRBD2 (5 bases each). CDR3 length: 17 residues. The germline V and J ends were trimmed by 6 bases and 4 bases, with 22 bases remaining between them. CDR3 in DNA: TGTGCCAGCAGGAGAAATTTCCGGGACCTTTTGTACAATGAGCAGTTCTTC. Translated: CASRRNFRDLLYNEQFF.

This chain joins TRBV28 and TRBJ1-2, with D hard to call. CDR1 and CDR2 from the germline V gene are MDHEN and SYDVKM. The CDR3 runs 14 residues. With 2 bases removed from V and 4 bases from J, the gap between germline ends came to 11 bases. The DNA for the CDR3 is TGTGCCAGCAGTTTAGGGGTCAGTATCTATGGCTACACCTTC. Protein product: CASSLGVSIYGYTF.

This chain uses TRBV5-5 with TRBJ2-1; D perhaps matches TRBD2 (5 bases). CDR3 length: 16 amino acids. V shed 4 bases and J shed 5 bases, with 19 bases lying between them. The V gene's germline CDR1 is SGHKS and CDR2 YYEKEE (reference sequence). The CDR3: CASSPNLLQTNNEQFF. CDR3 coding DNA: TGTGCCAGCAGCCCCAATTTACTCCAGACTAACAATGAGCAGTTCTTC.

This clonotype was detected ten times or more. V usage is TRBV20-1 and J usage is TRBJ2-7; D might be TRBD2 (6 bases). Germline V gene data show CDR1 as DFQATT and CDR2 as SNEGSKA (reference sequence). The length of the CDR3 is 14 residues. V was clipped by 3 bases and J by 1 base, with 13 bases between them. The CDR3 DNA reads TGCAGTGCTAGTTTTAGCGGTAGGTCCTACGAGCAGTACGTC. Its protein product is CSASFSGRSYEQYV.

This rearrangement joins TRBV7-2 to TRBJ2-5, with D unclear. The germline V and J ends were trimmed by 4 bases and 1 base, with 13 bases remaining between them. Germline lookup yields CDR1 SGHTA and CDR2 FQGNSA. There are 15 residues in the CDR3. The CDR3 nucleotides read TGTGCCAGCAGCTCCAGTTGGCCTTTCCAAGAGACCCAGTACTTC. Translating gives CASSSSWPFQETQYF.

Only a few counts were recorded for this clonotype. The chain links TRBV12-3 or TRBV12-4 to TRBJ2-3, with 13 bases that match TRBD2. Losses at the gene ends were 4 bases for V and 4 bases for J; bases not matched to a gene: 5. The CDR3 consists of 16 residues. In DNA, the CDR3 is TGTGCCAGCAGTTCCGGGACTAGCGGGATCGCAGATACGCAGTATTTT. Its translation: CASSSGTSGIADTQYF.

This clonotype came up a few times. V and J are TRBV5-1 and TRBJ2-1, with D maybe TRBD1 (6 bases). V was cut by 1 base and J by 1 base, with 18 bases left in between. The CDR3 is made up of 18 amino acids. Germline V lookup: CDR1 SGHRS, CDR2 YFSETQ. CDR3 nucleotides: TGCGCCAGCAGCTTGAGGAGATACAGGGACGATTCCTACAATGAGCAGTTCTTC. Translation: CASSLRRYRDDSYNEQFF.

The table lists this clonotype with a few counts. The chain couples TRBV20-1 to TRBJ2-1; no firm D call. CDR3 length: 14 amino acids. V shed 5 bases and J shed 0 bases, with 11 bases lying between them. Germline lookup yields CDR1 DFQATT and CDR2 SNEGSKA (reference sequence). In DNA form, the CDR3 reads TGCAGTGCTCCGTCGCCAAGCTCCTACAATGAGCAGTTCTTC. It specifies CSAPSPSSYNEQFF.

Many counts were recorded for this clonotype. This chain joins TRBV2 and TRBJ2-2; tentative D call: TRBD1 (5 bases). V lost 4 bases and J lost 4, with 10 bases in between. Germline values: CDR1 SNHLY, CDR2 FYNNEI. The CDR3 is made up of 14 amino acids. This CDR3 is CASSVGVTTGELFF. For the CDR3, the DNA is TGTGCCAGCAGTGTAGGGGTTACCACCGGGGAGCTGTTTTTT.

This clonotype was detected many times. DNA of the CDR3: TGTGCCAGCAGTGGCTTCGGAGGGTATAATTCACCCCTCCACTTT. Translating gives CASSGFGGYNSPLHF. V and J are TRBV25-1 and TRBJ1-6, with D unclear. Germline loops: CDR1 MGHDK, CDR2 SYGVNS. This CDR3 is built from 15 residues. V lost 4 bases to trimming and J lost 4 bases, with 11 bases between them.

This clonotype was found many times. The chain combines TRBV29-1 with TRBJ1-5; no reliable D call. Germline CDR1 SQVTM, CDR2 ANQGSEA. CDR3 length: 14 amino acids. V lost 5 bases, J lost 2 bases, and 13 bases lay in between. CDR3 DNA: TGCAGCGTTTCGGCGGGTCGGGGCAATCAGCCCCAGCATTTT. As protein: CSVSAGRGNQPQHF.

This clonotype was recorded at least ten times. The CDR3 loop is CASSPQTGAGTDTQYF. DNA for the CDR3: TGTGCCAGCAGCCCACAGACAGGGGCAGGCACAGATACGCAGTATTTT. V gene TRBV7-9 combines with J gene TRBJ2-3; 8 nucleotides match TRBD1. The CDR3 runs 16 residues. The V gene's germline CDR1 is SEHNR and CDR2 FQNEAQ (reference sequence). The V and J ends lost 5 bases and 1 base, in that order; junction bases with no gene match: 8.

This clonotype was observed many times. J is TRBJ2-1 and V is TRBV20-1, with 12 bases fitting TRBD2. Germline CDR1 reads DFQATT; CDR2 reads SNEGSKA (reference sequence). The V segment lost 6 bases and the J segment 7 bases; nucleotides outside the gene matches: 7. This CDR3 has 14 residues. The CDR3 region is CSAPTSGSGNEQFF. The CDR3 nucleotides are TGCAGTGCCCCGACTAGCGGGAGTGGAAATGAGCAGTTCTTC.

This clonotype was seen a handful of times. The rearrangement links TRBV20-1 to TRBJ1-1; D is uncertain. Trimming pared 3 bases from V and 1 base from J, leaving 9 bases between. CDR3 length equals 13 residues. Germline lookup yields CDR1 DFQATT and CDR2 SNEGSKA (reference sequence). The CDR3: CSASFSWNTEAFF. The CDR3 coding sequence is TGCAGTGCTAGTTTCTCCTGGAACACTGAAGCTTTCTTT.

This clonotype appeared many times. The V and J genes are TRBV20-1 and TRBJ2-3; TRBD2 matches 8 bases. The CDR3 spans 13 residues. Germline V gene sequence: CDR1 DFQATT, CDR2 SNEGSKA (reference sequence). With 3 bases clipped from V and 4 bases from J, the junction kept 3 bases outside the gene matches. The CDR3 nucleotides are TGCAGTGCTAGTTCCGGGGGGGCAGATACGCAGTATTTT. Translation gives CSASSGGADTQYF.

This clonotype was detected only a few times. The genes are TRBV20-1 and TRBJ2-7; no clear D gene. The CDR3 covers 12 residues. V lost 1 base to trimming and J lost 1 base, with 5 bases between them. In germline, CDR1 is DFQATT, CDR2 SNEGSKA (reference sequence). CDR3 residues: CSARVKSYEQYV. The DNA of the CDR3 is TGCAGTGCTAGAGTTAAGTCCTACGAGCAGTACGTC.

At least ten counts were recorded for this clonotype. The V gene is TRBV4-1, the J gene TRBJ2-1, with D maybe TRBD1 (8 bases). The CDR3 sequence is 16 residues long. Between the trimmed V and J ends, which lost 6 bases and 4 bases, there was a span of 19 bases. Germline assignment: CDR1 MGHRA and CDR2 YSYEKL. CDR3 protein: CASSWGGQEYYNEQFF. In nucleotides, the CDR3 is TGCGCCAGCAGTTGGGGGGGACAGGAATATTACAATGAGCAGTTCTTC.

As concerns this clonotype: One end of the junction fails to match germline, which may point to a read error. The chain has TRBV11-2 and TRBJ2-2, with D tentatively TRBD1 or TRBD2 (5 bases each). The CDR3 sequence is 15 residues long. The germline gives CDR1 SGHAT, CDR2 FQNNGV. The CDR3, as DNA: TGTGCCAGCAGCCCAAGACAGATAGATTACGGGAAGCTGTTTTTT. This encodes CASSPRQIDYGKLFF.

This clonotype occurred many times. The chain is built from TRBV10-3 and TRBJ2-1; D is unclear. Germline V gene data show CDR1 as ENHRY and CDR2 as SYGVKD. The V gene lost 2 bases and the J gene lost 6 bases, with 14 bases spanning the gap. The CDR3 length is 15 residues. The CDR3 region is CAISEARVLGNEQFF. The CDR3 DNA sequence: TGTGCCATCAGTGAGGCAAGGGTGTTAGGCAATGAGCAGTTCTTC.

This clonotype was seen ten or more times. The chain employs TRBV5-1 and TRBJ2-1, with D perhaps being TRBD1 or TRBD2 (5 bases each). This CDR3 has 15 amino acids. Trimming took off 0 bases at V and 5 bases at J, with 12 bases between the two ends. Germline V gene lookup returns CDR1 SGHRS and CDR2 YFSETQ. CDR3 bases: TGCGCCAGCAGCTTGGAAGGGACCAGGAACAATGAGCAGTTCTTC. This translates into CASSLEGTRNNEQFF.

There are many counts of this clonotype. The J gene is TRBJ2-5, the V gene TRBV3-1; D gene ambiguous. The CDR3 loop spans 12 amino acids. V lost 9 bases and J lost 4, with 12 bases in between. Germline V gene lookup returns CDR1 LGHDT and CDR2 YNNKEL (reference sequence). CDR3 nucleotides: TGTGCCAGTTACCGGGTAGGAGAGACCCAGTACTTC. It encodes CASYRVGETQYF.

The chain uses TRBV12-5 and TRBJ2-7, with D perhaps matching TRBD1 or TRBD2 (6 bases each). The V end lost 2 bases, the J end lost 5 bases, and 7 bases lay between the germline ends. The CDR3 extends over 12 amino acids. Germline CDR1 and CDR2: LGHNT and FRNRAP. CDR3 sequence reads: CASGLRGDEQYF. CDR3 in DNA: TGTGCTAGTGGTTTGAGGGGGGACGAGCAGTACTTC. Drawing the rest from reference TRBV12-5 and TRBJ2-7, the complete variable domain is DARVTQTPRHKVTEMGQEVTMRCQPILGHNTVFWYRQTMMQGLELLAYFRNRAPLDDSGMPKDRFSAEMPDATLATLKIQPSEPRDSAVYFCASGLRGDEQYFGPGTRLTVT.

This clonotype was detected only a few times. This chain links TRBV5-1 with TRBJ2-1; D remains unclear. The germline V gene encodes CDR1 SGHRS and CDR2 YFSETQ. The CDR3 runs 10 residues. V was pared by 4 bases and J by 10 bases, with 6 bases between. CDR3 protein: CASSGEEQFF. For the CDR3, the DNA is TGCGCCAGCAGCGGGGAAGAGCAGTTCTTC.